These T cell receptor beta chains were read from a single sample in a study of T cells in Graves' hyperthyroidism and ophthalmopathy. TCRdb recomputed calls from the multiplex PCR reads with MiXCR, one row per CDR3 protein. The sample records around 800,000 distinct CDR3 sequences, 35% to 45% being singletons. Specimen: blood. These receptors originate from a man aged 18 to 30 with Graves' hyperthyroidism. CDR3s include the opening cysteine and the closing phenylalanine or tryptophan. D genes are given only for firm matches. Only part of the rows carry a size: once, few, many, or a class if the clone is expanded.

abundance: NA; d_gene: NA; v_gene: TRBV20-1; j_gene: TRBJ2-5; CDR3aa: CSARDGGSNQPQYF; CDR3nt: TGCAGTGCTAGAGATGGCGGATCCAATCAGCCCCAGTACTTC
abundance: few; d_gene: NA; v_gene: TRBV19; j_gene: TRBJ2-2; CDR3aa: CASTGIYTGELFF; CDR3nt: TGTGCCAGTACTGGCATATACACCGGGGAGCTGTTTTTT
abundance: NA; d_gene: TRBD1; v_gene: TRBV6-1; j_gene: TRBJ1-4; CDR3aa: CASSEPGTGVKLFF; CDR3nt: TGTGCCAGCAGTGAACCGGGGACAGGGGTGAAACTGTTTTTT
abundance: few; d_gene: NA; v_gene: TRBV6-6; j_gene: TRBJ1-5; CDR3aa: CASSRQADSNQPQHF; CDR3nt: TGTGCCAGCAGTCGACAGGCAGATAGCAATCAGCCCCAGCATTTT
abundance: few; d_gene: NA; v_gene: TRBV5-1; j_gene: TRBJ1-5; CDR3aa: CASSLLPGREGNQPQHF; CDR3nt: TGCGCCAGCAGCTTGTTACCGGGGAGGGAAGGCAATCAGCCCCAGCATTTT
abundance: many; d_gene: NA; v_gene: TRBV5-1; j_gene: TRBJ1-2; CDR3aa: CASSLASVNYGYTF; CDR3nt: TGCGCCAGCAGCTTGGCTTCGGTGAACTATGGCTACACCTTC
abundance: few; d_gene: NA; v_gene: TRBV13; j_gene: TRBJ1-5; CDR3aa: CASSFGTQSNQPQHF; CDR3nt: TGTGCCAGCAGCTTCGGGACACAAAGCAATCAGCCCCAGCATTTT
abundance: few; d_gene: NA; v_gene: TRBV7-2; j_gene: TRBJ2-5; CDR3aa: CASSTQGLMETQYF; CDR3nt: TGTGCCAGCAGCACACAAGGGCTAATGGAGACCCAGTACTTC
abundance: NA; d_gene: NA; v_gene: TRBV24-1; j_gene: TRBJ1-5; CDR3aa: CATSAQPGQPQHF; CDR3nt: TGTGCCACCAGTGCCCAACCCGGTCAGCCCCAGCATTTT
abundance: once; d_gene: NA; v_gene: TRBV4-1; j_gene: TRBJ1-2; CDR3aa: CASSHRDSNYGYTF; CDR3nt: TGCGCCAGCAGCCACCGGGACTCTAACTATGGCTACACCTTC
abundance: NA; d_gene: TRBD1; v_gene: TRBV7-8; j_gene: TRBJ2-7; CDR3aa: CASSLAGTGHYEQYF; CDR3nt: TGTGCCAGCAGCTTAGCCGGGACAGGGCACTACGAGCAGTACTTC
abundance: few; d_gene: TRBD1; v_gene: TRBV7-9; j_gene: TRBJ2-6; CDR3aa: CASSPRGQGINSGANVLTF; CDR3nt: TGTGCCAGCAGCCCAAGAGGACAGGGAATCAACTCTGGGGCCAACGTCCTGACTTTC
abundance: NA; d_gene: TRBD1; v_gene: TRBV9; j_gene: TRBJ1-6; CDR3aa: CASSRDRASSPLHF; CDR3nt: TGTGCCAGCAGCCGGGACAGGGCTTCTTCACCCCTCCACTTT
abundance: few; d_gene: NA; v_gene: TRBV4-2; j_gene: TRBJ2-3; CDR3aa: CASSHGLTDTQYF; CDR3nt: TGTGCCAGCAGCCATGGACTCACAGATACGCAGTATTTT
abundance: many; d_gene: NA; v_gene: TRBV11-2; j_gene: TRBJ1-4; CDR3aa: CASSRAGLTNEKLFF; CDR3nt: TGTGCCAGCAGCCGTGCGGGGCTGACTAATGAAAAACTGTTTTTT
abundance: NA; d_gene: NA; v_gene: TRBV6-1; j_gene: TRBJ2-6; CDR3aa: CASSEGRPSGANVLTF; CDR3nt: TGTGCCAGCAGTGAAGGACGGCCCTCTGGGGCCAACGTCCTGACTTTC
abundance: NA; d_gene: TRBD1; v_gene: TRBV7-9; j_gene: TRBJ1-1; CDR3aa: CANSLGTGVWEAFF; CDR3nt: TGTGCCAACAGCTTAGGAACAGGGGTCTGGGAAGCTTTCTTT